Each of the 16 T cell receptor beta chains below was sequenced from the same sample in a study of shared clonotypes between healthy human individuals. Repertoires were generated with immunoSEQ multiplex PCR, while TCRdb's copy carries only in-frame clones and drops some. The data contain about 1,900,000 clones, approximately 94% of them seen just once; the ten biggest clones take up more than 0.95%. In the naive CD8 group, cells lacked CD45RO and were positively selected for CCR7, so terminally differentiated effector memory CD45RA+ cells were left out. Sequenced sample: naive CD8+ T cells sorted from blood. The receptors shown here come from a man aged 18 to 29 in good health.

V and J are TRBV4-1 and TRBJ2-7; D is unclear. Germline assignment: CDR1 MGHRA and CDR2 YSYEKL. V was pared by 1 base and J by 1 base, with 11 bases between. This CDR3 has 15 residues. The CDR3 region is CASSQGRLDSYEQYF. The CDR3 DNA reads TGCGCCAGCAGCCAAGGCAGACTTGATTCCTACGAGCAGTACTTC.

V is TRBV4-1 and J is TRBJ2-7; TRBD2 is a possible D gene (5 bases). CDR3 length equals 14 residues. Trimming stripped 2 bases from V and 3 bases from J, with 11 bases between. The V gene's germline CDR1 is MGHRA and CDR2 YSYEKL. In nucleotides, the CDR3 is TGCGCCAGCAGCCAAAGGCTCGGGGACTACGAGCAGTACTTC. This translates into CASSQRLGDYEQYF.

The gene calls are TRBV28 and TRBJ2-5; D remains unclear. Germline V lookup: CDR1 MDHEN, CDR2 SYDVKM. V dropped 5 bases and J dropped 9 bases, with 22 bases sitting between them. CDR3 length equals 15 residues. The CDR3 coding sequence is TGTGCCAGCAGTCCCCCACCCGGTTTAAGTGGGGCCCAGTACTTC. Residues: CASSPPPGLSGAQYF. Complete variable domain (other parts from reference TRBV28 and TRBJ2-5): DVKVTQSSRYLVKRTGEKVFLECVQDMDHENMFWYRQDPGLGLRLIYFSYDVKMKEKGDIPEGYSVSREKKERFSLILESASTNQTSMYLCASSPPPGLSGAQYFGPGTRLLVL.

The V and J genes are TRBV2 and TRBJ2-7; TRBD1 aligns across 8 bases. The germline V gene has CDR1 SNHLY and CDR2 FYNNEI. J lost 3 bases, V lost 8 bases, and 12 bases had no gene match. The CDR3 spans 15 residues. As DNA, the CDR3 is TGTGCCAGCCGGACAGGGCCCATCTCCAGCTACGAGCAGTACTTC. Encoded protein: CASRTGPISSYEQYF.

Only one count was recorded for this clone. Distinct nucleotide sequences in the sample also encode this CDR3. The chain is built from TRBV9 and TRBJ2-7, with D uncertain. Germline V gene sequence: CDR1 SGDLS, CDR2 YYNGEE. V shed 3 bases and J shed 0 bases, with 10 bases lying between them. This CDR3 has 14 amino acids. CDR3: CASSAYSSSYEQYF. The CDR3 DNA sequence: TGTGCCAGCAGCGCTTACAGCAGCTCCTACGAGCAGTACTTC.

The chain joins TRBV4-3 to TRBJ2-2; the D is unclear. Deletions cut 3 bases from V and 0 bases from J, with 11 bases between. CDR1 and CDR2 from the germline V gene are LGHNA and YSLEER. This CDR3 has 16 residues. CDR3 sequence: CASSQQSRPNTGELFF. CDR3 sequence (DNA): TGCGCCAGCAGCCAGCAAAGCCGACCGAACACCGGGGAGCTGTTTTTT.

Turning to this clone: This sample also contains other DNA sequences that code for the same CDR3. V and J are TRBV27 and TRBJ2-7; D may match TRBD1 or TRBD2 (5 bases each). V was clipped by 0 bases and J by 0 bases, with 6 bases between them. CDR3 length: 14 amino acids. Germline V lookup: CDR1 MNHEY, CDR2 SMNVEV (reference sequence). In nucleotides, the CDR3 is TGTGCCAGCAGTTTATCAGGGACCTCCTACGAGCAGTACTTC. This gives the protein CASSLSGTSYEQYF.

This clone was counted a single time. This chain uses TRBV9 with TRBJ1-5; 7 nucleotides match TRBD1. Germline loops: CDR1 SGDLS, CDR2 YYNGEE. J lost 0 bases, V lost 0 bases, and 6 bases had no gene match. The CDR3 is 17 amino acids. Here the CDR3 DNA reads TGTGCCAGCAGCGTAGCTCTGACAGGGAATAGCAATCAGCCCCAGCATTTT. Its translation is CASSVALTGNSNQPQHF.

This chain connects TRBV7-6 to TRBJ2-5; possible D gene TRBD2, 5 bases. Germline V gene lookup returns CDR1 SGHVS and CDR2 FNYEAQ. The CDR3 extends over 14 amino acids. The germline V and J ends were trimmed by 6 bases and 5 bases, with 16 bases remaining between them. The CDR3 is CASSPPDYYETQYF. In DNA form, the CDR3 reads TGTGCCAGCAGTCCACCCGACTATTACGAGACCCAGTACTTC.

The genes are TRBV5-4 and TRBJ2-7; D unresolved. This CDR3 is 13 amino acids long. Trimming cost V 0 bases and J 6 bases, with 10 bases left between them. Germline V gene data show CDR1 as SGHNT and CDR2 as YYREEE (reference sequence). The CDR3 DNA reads TGTGCCAGCAGCTTGGACTCGGCTGCCGAGCAGTACTTC. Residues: CASSLDSAAEQYF.

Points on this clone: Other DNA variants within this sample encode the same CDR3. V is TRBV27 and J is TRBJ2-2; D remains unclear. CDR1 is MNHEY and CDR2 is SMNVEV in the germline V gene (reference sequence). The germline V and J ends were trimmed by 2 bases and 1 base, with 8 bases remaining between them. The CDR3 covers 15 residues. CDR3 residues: CASSLVGGNTGELFF. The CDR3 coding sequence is TGTGCCAGCAGTTTAGTGGGCGGGAACACCGGGGAGCTGTTTTTT.

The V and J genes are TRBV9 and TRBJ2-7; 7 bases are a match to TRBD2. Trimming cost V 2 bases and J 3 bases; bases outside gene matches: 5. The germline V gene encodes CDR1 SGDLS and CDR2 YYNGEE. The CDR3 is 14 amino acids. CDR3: CASSVGAGNYEQYF. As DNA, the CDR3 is TGTGCCAGCAGCGTGGGAGCGGGGAACTACGAGCAGTACTTC.

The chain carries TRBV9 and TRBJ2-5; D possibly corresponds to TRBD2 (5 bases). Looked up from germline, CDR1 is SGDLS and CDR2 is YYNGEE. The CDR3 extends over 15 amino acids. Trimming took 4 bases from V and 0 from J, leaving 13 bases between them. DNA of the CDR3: TGTGCCAGCAGCTCAGAAGGACTGTACCAAGAGACCCAGTACTTC. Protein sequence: CASSSEGLYQETQYF.

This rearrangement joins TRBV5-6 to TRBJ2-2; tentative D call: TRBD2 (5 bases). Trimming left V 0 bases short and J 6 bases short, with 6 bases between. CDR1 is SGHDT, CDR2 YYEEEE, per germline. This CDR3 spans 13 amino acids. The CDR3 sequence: CASSLAEAGELFF. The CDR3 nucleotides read TGTGCCAGCAGCTTGGCGGAGGCCGGGGAGCTGTTTTTT.

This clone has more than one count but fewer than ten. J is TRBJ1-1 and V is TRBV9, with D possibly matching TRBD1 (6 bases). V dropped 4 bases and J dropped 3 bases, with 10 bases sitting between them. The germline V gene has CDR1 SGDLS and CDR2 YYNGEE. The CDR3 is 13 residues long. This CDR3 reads CASSFSGDTEAFF. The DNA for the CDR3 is TGTGCCAGCAGCTTTTCAGGGGACACTGAAGCTTTCTTT.

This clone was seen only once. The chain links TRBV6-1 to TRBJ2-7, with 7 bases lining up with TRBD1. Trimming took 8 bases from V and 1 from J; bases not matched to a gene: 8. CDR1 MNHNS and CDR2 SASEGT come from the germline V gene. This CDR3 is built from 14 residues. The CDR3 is CASVPGQESYEQYF. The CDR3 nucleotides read TGTGCCAGCGTCCCCGGACAGGAGTCCTACGAGCAGTACTTC.